This TCR beta chain was captured in a study of cytomegalovirus exposure and HLA in healthy donors. Study conclusions and caveats: Sequencing probably produced one cluster of sequence variants that were highly shared.

Germline trimming cut 6 bases from V and 6 bases from J; bases unmatched to any gene: 10. The V gene's germline CDR1 is MDHEN and CDR2 SYDVKM. The CDR3 runs 14 residues. The PCR ran on 60 Vbeta and 13 Jbeta primers. Study processing details: Unique TCR beta chains numbered about 79 million in a later analysis, with around 10 million shared. Generated by immunoSEQ multiplex PCR, the TCRdb table keeps only in-frame clones and is missing some. V and J calls and clone size follow that table, whereas D and trimming were derived from the DNA. The sample lists about 98,000 clones; around 68% were seen once. The study sampled nominally healthy donors, though unrecorded immune exposures were likely. Details on this clone: Its target is unknown.

The sample was PBMCs. The rearrangement uses TRBV28 and TRBJ1-2, with 7 bases lining up with TRBD1. This clonotype originated in a man in his fifties in good health and CMV-seronegative. The chain's CDR3 is CASRKQYRGDGYTF. In DNA form, the CDR3 reads TGTGCCAGCAGGAAACAGTACAGGGGTGATGGCTACACCTTC.